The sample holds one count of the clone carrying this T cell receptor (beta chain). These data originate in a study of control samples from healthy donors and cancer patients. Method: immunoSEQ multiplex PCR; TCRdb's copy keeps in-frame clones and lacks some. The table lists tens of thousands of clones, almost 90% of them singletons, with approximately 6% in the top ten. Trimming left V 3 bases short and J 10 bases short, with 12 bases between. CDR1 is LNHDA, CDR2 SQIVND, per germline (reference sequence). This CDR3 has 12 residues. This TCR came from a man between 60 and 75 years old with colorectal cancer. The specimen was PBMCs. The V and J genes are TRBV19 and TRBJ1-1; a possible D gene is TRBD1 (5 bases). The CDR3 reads CASSISGGAAFF. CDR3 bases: TGTGCCAGTAGTATTTCGGGTGGGGCAGCTTTCTTT.